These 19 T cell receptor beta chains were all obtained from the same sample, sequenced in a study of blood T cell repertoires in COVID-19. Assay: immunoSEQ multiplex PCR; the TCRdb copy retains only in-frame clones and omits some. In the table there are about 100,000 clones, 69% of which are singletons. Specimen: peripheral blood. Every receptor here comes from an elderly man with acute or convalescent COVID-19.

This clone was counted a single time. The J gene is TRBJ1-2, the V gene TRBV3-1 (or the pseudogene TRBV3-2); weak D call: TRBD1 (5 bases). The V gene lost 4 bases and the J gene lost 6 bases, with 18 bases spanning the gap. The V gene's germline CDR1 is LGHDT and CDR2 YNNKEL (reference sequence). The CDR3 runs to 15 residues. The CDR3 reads CASSLRGGERNGYTF. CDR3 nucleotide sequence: TGTGCCAGCAGCCTCCGGGGAGGGGAACGAAATGGCTACACCTTC.

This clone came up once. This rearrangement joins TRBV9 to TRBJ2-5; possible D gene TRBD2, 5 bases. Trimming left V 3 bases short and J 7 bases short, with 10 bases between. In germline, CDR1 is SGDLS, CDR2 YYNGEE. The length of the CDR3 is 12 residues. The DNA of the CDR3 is TGTGCCAGCAGCGGCCTCCGGGGGACCCAGTACTTC. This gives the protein CASSGLRGTQYF.

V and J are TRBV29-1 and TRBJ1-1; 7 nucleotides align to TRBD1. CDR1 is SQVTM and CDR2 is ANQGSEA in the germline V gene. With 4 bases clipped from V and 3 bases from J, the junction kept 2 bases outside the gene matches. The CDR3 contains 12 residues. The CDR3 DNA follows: TGCAGCGTTGGGCAGGGGGACACTGAAGCTTTCTTT. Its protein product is CSVGQGDTEAFF.

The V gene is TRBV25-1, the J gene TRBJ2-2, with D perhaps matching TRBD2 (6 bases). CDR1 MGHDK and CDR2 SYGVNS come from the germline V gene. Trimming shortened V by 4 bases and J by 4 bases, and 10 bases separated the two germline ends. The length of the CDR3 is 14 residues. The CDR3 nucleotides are TGTGCCAGCAGTGGTCAGGGAGGCACCGGGGAGCTGTTTTTT. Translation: CASSGQGGTGELFF. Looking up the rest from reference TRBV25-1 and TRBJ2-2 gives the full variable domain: EADIYQTPRYLVIGTGKKITLECSQTMGHDKMYWYQQDPGMELHLIHYSYGVNSTEKGDLSSESTVSRIRTEHFPLTLESARPSHTSQYLCASSGQGGTGELFFGEGSRLTVL.

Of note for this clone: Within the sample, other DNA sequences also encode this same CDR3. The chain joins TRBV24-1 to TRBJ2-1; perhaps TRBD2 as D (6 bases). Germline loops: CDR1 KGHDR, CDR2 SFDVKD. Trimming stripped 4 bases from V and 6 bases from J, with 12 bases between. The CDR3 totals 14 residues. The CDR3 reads CATSETGTLNEQFF. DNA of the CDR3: TGTGCCACCAGTGAGACCGGGACTCTCAATGAGCAGTTCTTC.

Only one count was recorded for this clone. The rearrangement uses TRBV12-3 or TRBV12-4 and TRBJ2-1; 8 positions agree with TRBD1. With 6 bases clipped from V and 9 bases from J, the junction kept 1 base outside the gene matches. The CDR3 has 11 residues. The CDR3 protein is CASSRGLEQFF. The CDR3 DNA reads TGTGCCAGCAGCAGGGGGCTTGAGCAGTTCTTC.

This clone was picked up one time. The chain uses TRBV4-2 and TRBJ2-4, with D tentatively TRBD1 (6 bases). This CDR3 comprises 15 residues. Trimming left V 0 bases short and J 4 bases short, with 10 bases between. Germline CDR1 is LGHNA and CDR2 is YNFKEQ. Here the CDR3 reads CASSQEPGAKNIQYF. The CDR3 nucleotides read TGTGCCAGCAGCCAAGAACCAGGGGCAAAAAACATTCAGTACTTC.

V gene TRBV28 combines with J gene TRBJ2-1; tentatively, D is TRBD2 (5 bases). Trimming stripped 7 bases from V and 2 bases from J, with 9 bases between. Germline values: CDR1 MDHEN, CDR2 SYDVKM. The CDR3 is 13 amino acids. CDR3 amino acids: CASTGGPYNEQFF. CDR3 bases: TGTGCCAGCACGGGCGGGCCCTACAATGAGCAGTTCTTC.

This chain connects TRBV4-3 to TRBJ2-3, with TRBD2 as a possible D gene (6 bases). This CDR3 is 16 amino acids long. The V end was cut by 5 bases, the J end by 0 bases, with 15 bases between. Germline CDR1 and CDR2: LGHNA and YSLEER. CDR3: CASSFRTGASTDTQYF. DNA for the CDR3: TGCGCCAGCAGCTTTCGGACGGGAGCTAGCACAGATACGCAGTATTTT.

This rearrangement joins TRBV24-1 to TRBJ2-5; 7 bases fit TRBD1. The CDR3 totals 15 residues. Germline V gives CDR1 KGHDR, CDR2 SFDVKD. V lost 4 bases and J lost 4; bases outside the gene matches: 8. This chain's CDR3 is CATSDSTGVGETQYF. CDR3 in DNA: TGTGCCACCAGTGACTCCACAGGGGTCGGAGAGACCCAGTACTTC.

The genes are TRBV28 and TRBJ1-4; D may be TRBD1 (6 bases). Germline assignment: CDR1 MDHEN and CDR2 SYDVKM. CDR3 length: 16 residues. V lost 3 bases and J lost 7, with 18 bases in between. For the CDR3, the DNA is TGTGCCAGCAGTTTCACCCAACAGGGTTCGAGTGAAAAACTGTTTTTT. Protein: CASSFTQQGSSEKLFF.

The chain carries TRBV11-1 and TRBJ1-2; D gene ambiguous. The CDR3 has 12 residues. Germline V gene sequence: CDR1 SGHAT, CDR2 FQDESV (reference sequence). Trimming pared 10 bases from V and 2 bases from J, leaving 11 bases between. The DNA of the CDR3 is TGTGCCACCGGGAGGGTGAACTATGGCTACACCTTC. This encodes CATGRVNYGYTF.

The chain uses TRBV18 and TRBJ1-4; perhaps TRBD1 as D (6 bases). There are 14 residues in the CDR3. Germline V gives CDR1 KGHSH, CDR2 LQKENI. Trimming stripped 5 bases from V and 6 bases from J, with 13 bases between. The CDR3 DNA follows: TGTGCCAGCTCAGTGTTACCAGGGGATGAAAAACTGTTTTTT. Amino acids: CASSVLPGDEKLFF. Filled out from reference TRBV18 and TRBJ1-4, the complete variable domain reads NAGVMQNPRHLVRRRGQEARLRCSPMKGHSHVYWYRQLPEEGLKFMVYLQKENIIDESGMPKERFSAEFPKEGPSILRIQQVVRGDSAAYFCASSVLPGDEKLFFGSGTQLSVL.

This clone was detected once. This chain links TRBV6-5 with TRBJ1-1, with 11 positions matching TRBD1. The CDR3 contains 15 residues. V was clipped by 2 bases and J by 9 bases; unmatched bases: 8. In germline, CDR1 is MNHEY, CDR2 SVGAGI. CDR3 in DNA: TGTGCCAGCAGTTACGACTCCGGGACAGGGGGTAAAGCTTTCTTT. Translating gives CASSYDSGTGGKAFF.

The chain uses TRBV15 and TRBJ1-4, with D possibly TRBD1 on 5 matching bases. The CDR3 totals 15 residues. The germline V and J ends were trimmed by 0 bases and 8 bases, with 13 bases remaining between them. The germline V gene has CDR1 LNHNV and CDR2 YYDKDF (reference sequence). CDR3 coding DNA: TGTGCCACCAGCAGAGAAAGGGGAGGTTGGGAAAAACTGTTTTTT. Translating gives CATSRERGGWEKLFF.

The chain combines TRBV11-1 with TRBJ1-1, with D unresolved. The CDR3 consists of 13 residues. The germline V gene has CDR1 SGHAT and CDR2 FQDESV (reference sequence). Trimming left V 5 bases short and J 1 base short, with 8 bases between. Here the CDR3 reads CASSGTANTEAFF. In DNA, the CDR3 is TGTGCCAGCAGCGGTACAGCGAACACTGAAGCTTTCTTT.

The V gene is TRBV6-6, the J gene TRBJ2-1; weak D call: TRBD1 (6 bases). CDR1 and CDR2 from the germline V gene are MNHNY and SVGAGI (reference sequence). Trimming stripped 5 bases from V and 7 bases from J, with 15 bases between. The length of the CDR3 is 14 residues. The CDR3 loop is CASSLTGSPNEQFF. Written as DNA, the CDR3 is TGTGCCAGCAGTCTGACAGGTTCTCCAAATGAGCAGTTCTTC.

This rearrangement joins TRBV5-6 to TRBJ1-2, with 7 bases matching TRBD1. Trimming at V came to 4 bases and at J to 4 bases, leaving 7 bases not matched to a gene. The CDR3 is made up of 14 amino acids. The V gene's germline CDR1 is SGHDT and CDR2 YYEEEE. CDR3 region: CASSPGTASYGYTF. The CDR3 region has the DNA TGTGCCAGCAGCCCCGGGACAGCCAGCTATGGCTACACCTTC. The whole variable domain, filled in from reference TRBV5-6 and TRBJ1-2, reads DAGVTQSPTHLIKTRGQQVTLRCSPKSGHDTVSWYQQALGQGPQFIFQYYEEEERQRGNFPDRFSGHQFPNYSSELNVNALLLGDSALYLCASSPGTASYGYTFGSGTRLTVV.

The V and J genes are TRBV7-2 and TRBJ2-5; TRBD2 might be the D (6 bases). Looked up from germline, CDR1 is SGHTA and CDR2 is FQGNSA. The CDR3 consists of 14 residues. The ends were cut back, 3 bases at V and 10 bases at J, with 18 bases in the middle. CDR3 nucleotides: TGTGCCAGCAGCTTCTGGACCGACCGGAGGGACCAGTACTTC. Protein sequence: CASSFWTDRRDQYF. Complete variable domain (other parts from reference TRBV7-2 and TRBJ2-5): GAGVSQSPSNKVTEKGKDVELRCDPISGHTALYWYRQSLGQGLEFLIYFQGNSAPDKSGLPSDRFSAERTGGSVSTLTIQRTQQEDSAVYLCASSFWTDRRDQYFGPGTRLLVL.